The 10 T cell receptor beta chains reported below all come from one sample, sequenced in a study of blood T cell repertoires in COVID-19. The assay was immunoSEQ multiplex PCR, and TCRdb's table has in-frame clones only and misses some. The sample yields approximately 280,000 clones, around 80% seen once. Sequencing input: PBMCs or T cells enriched from blood (not recorded which). The receptors derive from a man aged 40-50 years who had been exposed to COVID-19.

The chain joins TRBV5-4 to TRBJ2-3; the match to TRBD2 covers 7 bases. Per the germline V gene, CDR1 is SGHNT and CDR2 is YYREEE (reference sequence). The CDR3 sequence is 15 residues long. V gave up 0 bases and J gave up 3 bases; unmatched junction bases: 4. CDR3 nucleotides: TGTGCCAGCAGCTTGGTTTTAGCGGGTACAGATACGCAGTATTTT. Encoded protein: CASSLVLAGTDTQYF.

This chain links TRBV3-1 (or the pseudogene TRBV3-2) with TRBJ1-2; 7 nucleotides align to TRBD1. The CDR3 sequence is 14 residues long. After removal of 1 base from V and 8 bases from J, the junction contained 7 bases not matched to a gene. In germline, CDR1 is LGHDT, CDR2 YNNKEL (reference sequence). CDR3 in amino acids: CASSQADRARGYTF. The CDR3 DNA is TGTGCCAGCAGCCAAGCAGACAGGGCAAGGGGCTACACCTTC.

The gene calls are TRBV19 and TRBJ2-1; a weak D match, TRBD1 (5 bases). The CDR3 runs to 17 residues. CDR1 is LNHDA and CDR2 is SQIVND in the germline V gene (reference sequence). The ends were cut back, 4 bases at V and 4 bases at J, with 20 bases in the middle. The CDR3 DNA reads TGTGCCAGTAGTACAATAACGACAGTGCGTTGGTACAATGAGCAGTTCTTC. This gives the protein CASSTITTVRWYNEQFF. Variable domain in full (rest from reference TRBV19 and TRBJ2-1): DGGITQSPKYLFRKEGQNVTLSCEQNLNHDAMYWYRQDPGQGLRLIYYSQIVNDFQKGDIAEGYSVSREKKESFPLTVTSAQKNPTAFYLCASSTITTVRWYNEQFFGPGTRLTVL.

V gene TRBV7-2 combines with J gene TRBJ2-1, with 9 bases matching TRBD1. This CDR3 has 16 residues. Germline V gene data show CDR1 as SGHTA and CDR2 as FQGNSA. V was clipped by 4 bases and J by 2 bases; unmatched bases: 6. The CDR3 coding sequence is TGTGCCAGCAGCTCAAAGGGACAGGGCCCCTACAATGAGCAGTTCTTC. Encoded protein: CASSSKGQGPYNEQFF.

This clone came up a few times. The chain couples TRBV14 to TRBJ2-5; TRBD1 is a possible D gene (6 bases). V was pared by 2 bases and J by 5 bases, with 15 bases between. CDR1 is SGHDN and CDR2 is FVKESK in the germline V gene. The CDR3 is 15 residues long. CDR3 in amino acids: CASSQSRGPGETQYF. CDR3 DNA: TGTGCCAGCAGCCAATCCAGGGGACCGGGGGAGACCCAGTACTTC. Full variable domain (missing parts from reference TRBV14 and TRBJ2-5): EAGVTQFPSHSVIEKGQTVTLRCDPISGHDNLYWYRRVMGKEIKFLLHFVKESKQDESGMPNNRFLAERTGGTYSTLKVQPAELEDSGVYFCASSQSRGPGETQYFGPGTRLLVL.

The V and J genes are TRBV4-2 and TRBJ1-1, with D possibly TRBD1 on 6 matching bases. The length of the CDR3 is 15 residues. Germline V gene data show CDR1 as LGHNA and CDR2 as YNFKEQ. Deletions cut 3 bases from V and 1 base from J, with 12 bases between. As DNA, the CDR3 is TGTGCCAGCAGCCAGCAGGGACAAACGAACACTGAAGCTTTCTTT. Translating gives CASSQQGQTNTEAFF.

The rearrangement links TRBV19 to TRBJ1-5; TRBD1 is a possible D gene (5 bases). Germline CDR1 LNHDA, CDR2 SQIVND (reference sequence). V was cut by 4 bases and J by 8 bases, with 15 bases left in between. This CDR3 has 14 residues. The CDR3 DNA follows: TGTGCCAGTAGTACCTCGCAGGGATTCAAGCCCCAGCATTTT. Its translation: CASSTSQGFKPQHF.

V usage is TRBV30 and J usage is TRBJ2-1; perhaps TRBD1 as D (5 bases). V was clipped by 3 bases and J by 0 bases, with 15 bases between them. Germline CDR1 is GTSNPN and CDR2 is SVGIG (reference sequence). There are 16 residues in the CDR3. For the CDR3, the DNA is TGTGCCTGGAGACCTCGTGGGGCTTTCTCCTACAATGAGCAGTTCTTC. It translates to CAWRPRGAFSYNEQFF.

The chain links TRBV11-3 to TRBJ2-1; 11 positions agree with TRBD2. Trimming at V came to 1 base and at J to 8 bases, leaving 4 bases not matched to a gene. Germline CDR1 and CDR2: SGHNT and YENEEA. This CDR3 spans 15 amino acids. In DNA form, the CDR3 reads TGTGCCAGCAGCTTAGGACTAGCGGGATCCCATGAGCAGTTCTTC. Translating gives CASSLGLAGSHEQFF.

The V and J genes are TRBV6-5 and TRBJ1-2, with 11 nucleotides matching TRBD1. Germline CDR1 reads MNHEY; CDR2 reads SVGAGI. This CDR3 is built from 16 residues. Germline trimming cut 2 bases from V and 6 bases from J; bases unmatched to any gene: 8. CDR3 sequence (DNA): TGTGCCAGCAGTTACACCCCCGGGACAGGGGGACATGGCTACACCTTC. This encodes CASSYTPGTGGHGYTF.